The 16 T cell receptor beta chains presented below share a single source sample, sequenced in a study of T cell repertoires in cytomegalovirus infection. TCRdb analysed the reads with MiXCR anew, one entry per CDR3 protein. Of some 440,000 distinct CDR3 sequences listed, approximately 32% are singletons. The sample consisted of PBMCs. Receptors originate from a human donor in good health (CMV status not recorded). Some clones in this sample may be carry-over from other donors' samples.

This clonotype occurred a few times. The chain recombines TRBV28 with TRBJ1-1, with D perhaps matching TRBD1 (5 bases). The CDR3 is made up of 13 amino acids. From germline, CDR1 is MDHEN and CDR2 SYDVKM. V lost 6 bases and J 7 bases, leaving 15 bases between the germline ends. This chain's CDR3 is CASRPRDPLEAFF. The CDR3 coding sequence is TGTGCCAGCAGACCTCGGGACCCCCTTGAAGCTTTCTTT.

This rearrangement joins TRBV12-3 or TRBV12-4 to TRBJ1-3, with TRBD1 as a possible D gene (5 bases). This CDR3 region has 16 residues. V was pared by 1 base and J by 0 bases, with 10 bases between. The CDR3 spells CASSLEGPLSGNTIYF. The CDR3 nucleotides are TGTGCCAGCAGTTTAGAGGGGCCCCTCTCTGGAAACACCATATATTTT.

The J gene is TRBJ1-2, the V gene TRBV20-1; 7 bases line up with TRBD1. The CDR3 contains 13 residues. Trimming at V came to 6 bases and at J to 8 bases, leaving 12 bases not matched to a gene. The V gene's germline CDR1 is DFQATT and CDR2 SNEGSKA (reference sequence). CDR3: CSASGTVREGYTF. Here the CDR3 DNA reads TGCAGTGCAAGTGGGACAGTCAGAGAGGGCTACACCTTC.

The rearrangement joins TRBV20-1 to TRBJ2-7; possible D gene TRBD1, 6 bases. This CDR3 is 15 amino acids long. CDR1 and CDR2 (germline): DFQATT, SNEGSKA (reference sequence). The V and J ends lost 5 bases and 3 bases respectively, with 20 bases between them. The CDR3 loop reads CSASTLTGGGYEQYF. In DNA form, the CDR3 reads TGCAGTGCTTCTACCTTGACAGGCGGCGGCTACGAGCAGTACTTC.

This clonotype was detected ten times or more. The J gene is TRBJ2-5, the V gene TRBV7-2; weak D call: TRBD2 (5 bases). From germline, CDR1 is SGHTA and CDR2 FQGNSA. V lost 2 bases to trimming and J lost 5 bases, with 9 bases between them. CDR3 length: 13 amino acids. Here the CDR3 DNA reads TGTGCCAGCAGCTTAACCGGGGTGGAGACCCAGTACTTC. It encodes CASSLTGVETQYF.

For the CDR3, the DNA is TGCGCCAGCAGCGGGGACATCCGGGGAGATGGCTACACCTTC. Translating it yields CASSGDIRGDGYTF. The J gene is TRBJ1-2, the V gene TRBV5-1, with a possible D match to TRBD1 (6 bases). The CDR3 contains 14 residues. V was trimmed by 4 bases and J by 6 bases, leaving 16 bases between them. The V gene's germline CDR1 is SGHRS and CDR2 YFSETQ.

This clonotype has only one observation. The chain combines TRBV20-1 with TRBJ1-5, with D uncertain. Deletions cut 3 bases from V and 2 bases from J, with 8 bases between. CDR1 is DFQATT, CDR2 SNEGSKA, per germline (reference sequence). The CDR3 runs 13 residues. CDR3 DNA sequence: TGCAGTGCTAGGACTGATGGCAATCAGCCCCAGCATTTT. It is translated as CSARTDGNQPQHF.

This chain joins TRBV6-5 and TRBJ1-6; D is uncertain. Germline V gene lookup returns CDR1 MNHEY and CDR2 SVGAGI. This CDR3 has 12 residues. The V gene lost 8 bases and the J gene lost 6 bases, with 8 bases spanning the gap. CDR3 residues: CASRDFNSPLHF. CDR3 nucleotide sequence: TGTGCCAGCCGCGACTTTAATTCACCCCTCCACTTT.

This clonotype was counted between two and nine times. The chain recombines TRBV6-8 with TRBJ1-2; 9 nucleotides line up with TRBD1. The V segment lost 2 bases and the J segment 4 bases; nucleotides outside the gene matches: 11. The germline V gene encodes CDR1 MNHGY and CDR2 SAAAGT. The CDR3 is 17 residues long. The CDR3 sequence is CASSYLGQGPAGYGYTF. The CDR3 DNA follows: TGTGCCAGCAGTTACCTGGGACAGGGTCCTGCTGGCTATGGCTACACCTTC.

The chain links TRBV2 to TRBJ2-5, with 15 nucleotides matching TRBD2. Per the germline V gene, CDR1 is SNHLY and CDR2 is FYNNEI. The CDR3 has 17 amino acids. With V trimmed by 4 bases and J by 2 bases, 5 bases remained unmatched. CDR3 residues: CASSAGTSGGHQETQYF. Written as DNA, the CDR3 is TGTGCCAGCAGTGCCGGGACTAGCGGGGGGCATCAAGAGACCCAGTACTTC.

A few counts support this clonotype. This chain joins TRBV29-1 and TRBJ1-2; the match to TRBD1 covers 7 bases. V lost 6 bases, J lost 8 bases, and 9 bases stayed unmatched. CDR1 is SQVTM and CDR2 is ANQGSEA in the germline V gene. There are 12 residues in the CDR3. CDR3 sequence reads: CSVLTGVNGYTF. Here the CDR3 DNA reads TGCAGCGTACTCACAGGGGTGAACGGCTACACCTTC. The whole variable domain, remainder taken from reference TRBV29-1 and TRBJ1-2, is SAVISQKPSRDICQRGTSLTIQCQVDSQVTMMFWYRQQPGQSLTLIATANQGSEATYESGFVIDKFPISRPNLTFSTLTVSNMSPEDSSIYLCSVLTGVNGYTFGSGTRLTVV.

This chain joins TRBV7-6 and TRBJ1-1; 7 bases agree with TRBD1. Germline trimming cut 5 bases from V and 0 bases from J; bases unmatched to any gene: 6. The CDR3 consists of 15 residues. Germline V gene lookup returns CDR1 SGHVS and CDR2 FNYEAQ. This chain's CDR3 is CASSATRGMNTEAFF. Here the CDR3 DNA reads TGTGCCAGCAGCGCAACCAGGGGGATGAACACTGAAGCTTTCTTT.

This clonotype has a handful of counts. V is TRBV5-1 and J is TRBJ1-5; no clear D gene. This CDR3 is built from 16 residues. Trimming took 6 bases from V and 3 from J, leaving 19 bases between them. Germline assignment: CDR1 SGHRS and CDR2 YFSETQ. The CDR3 loop is CASTPSGTGNNQPQHF. CDR3 coding DNA: TGCGCCAGCACTCCATCGGGAACGGGAAACAATCAGCCCCAGCATTTT.

Comment on this clonotype: The CDR3 does not end in the conserved phenylalanine or tryptophan, so this is likely a read error. The CDR3 coding sequence is TGTGCCAGCAGGGAAGGGACAGGGGACTCCTACGAGCAGTACTTA. Its protein is CASREGTGDSYEQYL. The genes are TRBV2 and TRBJ2-7; 10 bases fit TRBD1. CDR1 and CDR2 from the germline V gene are SNHLY and FYNNEI. This CDR3 is 15 amino acids long.

In this sample, this clonotype turned up many times. This rearrangement joins TRBV24-1 to TRBJ2-1; perhaps TRBD1 as D (7 bases). CDR1 KGHDR and CDR2 SFDVKD come from the germline V gene. V shed 6 bases and J shed 3 bases, with 17 bases lying between them. The CDR3 covers 16 residues. DNA for the CDR3: TGTGCCACCAGTCGCTCGACAGGGAGGAGCTACAATGAGCAGTTCTTC. It is translated as CATSRSTGRSYNEQFF.

There are a few counts of this clonotype. The V gene is TRBV7-9, the J gene TRBJ2-7, with 8 bases matching TRBD2. V was clipped by 1 base and J by 4 bases; unmatched bases: 6. Germline CDR1 and CDR2: SEHNR and FQNEAQ (reference sequence). The length of the CDR3 is 15 residues. The CDR3 is CASSLGRGALYEQYF. The CDR3 nucleotides read TGTGCCAGCAGCTTAGGGCGGGGGGCCTTATACGAGCAGTACTTC.